This T cell receptor (beta chain) was identified during a study of OX40 agonist ivuxolimab in advanced cancers. The wider study: Enrollees could have had prior anti-PD-1, anti-PD-L1 or anti-CTLA-4 therapy, which around 40% had received.

The table came from immunoSEQ multiplex PCR; TCRdb's copy has only in-frame clones and leaves some out. In the table there are roughly 71,000 clones, around 85% of which are singletons. This clone was found once. The clonotype was recovered from an adult with an advanced solid tumor such as melanoma, head and neck, liver or kidney cancer. Source: CD4+ or CD8+ T cells sorted from blood, taken in a trial of the OX40 agonist ivuxolimab.

In DNA form, the CDR3 reads TGTGCCAGTAGTCGACAGGAAATGAACACTGAAGCTTTCTTT. Its translation is CASSRQEMNTEAFF. The J gene is TRBJ1-1, the V gene TRBV19; maybe TRBD1 (6 bases). Trimming removed 5 bases at V and 0 bases at J, with 10 bases between. CDR3 size: 14 residues. Germline loops: CDR1 LNHDA, CDR2 SQIVND (reference sequence). The full variable domain, in which reference TRBV19 and TRBJ1-1 provide the parts outside the CDR3, is DGGITQSPKYLFRKEGQNVTLSCEQNLNHDAMYWYRQDPGQGLRLIYYSQIVNDFQKGDIAEGYSVSREKKESFPLTVTSAQKNPTAFYLCASSRQEMNTEAFFGQGTRLTVV.